This T cell receptor (beta chain) is drawn from a study of cytomegalovirus exposure and HLA in healthy donors. Here immunoSEQ multiplex PCR was the method, and the copy in TCRdb shows in-frame clones only, minus some. The sample holds a few hundred thousand clones; nearly 90% are singletons and the top ten take under 0.45%. Trimming took off 3 bases at V and 7 bases at J, with 10 bases between the two ends. Germline CDR1 reads MNHEY; CDR2 reads SMNVEV (reference sequence). The CDR3 runs to 14 residues. The TCR was taken from a woman between 18 and 29 years old in good health and CMV-seronegative. J is TRBJ1-6 and V is TRBV27; a weak D match, TRBD1 (5 bases). The sequencing sample was made of PBMCs. The CDR3 protein is CASSLGLKNSPLHF. The CDR3 DNA reads as TGTGCCAGCAGTTTGGGGCTAAAGAATTCACCCCTCCACTTT.